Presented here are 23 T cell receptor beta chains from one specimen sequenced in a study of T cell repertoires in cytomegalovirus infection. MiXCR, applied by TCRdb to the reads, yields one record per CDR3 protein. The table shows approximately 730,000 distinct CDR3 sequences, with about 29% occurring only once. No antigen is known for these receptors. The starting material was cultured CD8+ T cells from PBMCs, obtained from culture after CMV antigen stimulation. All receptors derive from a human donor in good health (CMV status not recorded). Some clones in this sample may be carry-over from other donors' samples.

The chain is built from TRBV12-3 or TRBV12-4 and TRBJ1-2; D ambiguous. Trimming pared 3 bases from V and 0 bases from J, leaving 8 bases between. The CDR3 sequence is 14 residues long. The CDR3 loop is CASSFGRANYGYTF. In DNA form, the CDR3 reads TGTGCCAGCAGTTTCGGCAGAGCTAACTATGGCTACACCTTC.

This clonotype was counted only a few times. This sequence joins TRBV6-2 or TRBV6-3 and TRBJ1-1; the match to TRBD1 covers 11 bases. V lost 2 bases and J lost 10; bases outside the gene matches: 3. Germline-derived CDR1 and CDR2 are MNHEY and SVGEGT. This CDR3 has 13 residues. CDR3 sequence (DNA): TGTGCCAGCAGTTACGCCGGGACAGGGGGAGCTTTCTTT. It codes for CASSYAGTGGAFF.

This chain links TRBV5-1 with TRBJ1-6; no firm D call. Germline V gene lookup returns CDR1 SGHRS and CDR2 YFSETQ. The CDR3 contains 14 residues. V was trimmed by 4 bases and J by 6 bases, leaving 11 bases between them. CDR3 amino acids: CASSDGPSNSPLHF. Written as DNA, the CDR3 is TGCGCCAGCAGCGACGGGCCATCTAATTCACCCCTCCACTTT. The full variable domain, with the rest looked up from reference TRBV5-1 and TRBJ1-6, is KAGVTQTPRYLIKTRGQQVTLSCSPISGHRSVSWYQQTPGQGLQFLFEYFSETQRNKGNFPGRFSGRQFSNSRSEMNVSTLELGDSALYLCASSDGPSNSPLHFGNGTRLTVT.

The CDR3 nucleotides are TGTGCCAGCAGTCCCACCCCCTTGAGAGGTGGCTACACCTTC. Its translation is CASSPTPLRGGYTF. The V and J genes are TRBV28 and TRBJ1-2; no clear D. Germline CDR1 reads MDHEN; CDR2 reads SYDVKM. Between the trimmed V and J ends, which lost 5 bases and 7 bases, there was a span of 17 bases. The CDR3 extends over 14 amino acids.

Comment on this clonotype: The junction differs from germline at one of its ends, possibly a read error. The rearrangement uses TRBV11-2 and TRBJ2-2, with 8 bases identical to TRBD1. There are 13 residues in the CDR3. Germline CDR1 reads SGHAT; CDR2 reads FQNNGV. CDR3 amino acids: CASSQGAGGEPFF. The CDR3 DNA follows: TGTGCCAGCAGCCAGGGGGCCGGCGGGGAGCCGTTTTTT.

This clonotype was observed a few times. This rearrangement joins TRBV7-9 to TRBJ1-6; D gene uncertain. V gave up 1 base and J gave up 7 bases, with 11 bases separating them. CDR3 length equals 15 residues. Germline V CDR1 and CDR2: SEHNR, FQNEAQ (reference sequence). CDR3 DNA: TGTGCCAGCAGCTTAGAGGGCAGGCTCAATTCACCCCTCCACTTT. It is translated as CASSLEGRLNSPLHF.

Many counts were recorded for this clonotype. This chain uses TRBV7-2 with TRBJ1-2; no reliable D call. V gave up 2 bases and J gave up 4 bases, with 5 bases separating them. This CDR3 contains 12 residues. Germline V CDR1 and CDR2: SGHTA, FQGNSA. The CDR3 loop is CASSLTVYGYTF. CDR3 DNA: TGTGCCAGCAGCTTAACAGTCTATGGCTACACCTTC.

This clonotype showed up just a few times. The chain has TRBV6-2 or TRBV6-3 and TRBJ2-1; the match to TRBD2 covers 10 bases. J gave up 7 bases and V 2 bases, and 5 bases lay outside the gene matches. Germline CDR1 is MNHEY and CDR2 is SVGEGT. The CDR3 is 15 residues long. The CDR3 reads CASSYVASGGNEQFF. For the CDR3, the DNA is TGTGCCAGCAGTTACGTGGCTAGCGGGGGTAATGAGCAGTTCTTC.

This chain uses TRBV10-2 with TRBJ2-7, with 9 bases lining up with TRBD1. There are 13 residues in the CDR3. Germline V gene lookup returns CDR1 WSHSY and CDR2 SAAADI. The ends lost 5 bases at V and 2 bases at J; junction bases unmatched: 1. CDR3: CASSTGGPYEQYF. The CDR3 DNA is TGCGCCAGCAGTACAGGGGGCCCCTACGAGCAGTACTTC.

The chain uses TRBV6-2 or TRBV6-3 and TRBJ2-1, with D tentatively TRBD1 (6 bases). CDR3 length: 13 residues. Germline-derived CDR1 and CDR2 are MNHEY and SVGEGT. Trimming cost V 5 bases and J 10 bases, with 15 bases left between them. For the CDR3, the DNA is TGTGCCAGCAGTAACACAGGGCCTCCGGAGCAGTTCTTC. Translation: CASSNTGPPEQFF.

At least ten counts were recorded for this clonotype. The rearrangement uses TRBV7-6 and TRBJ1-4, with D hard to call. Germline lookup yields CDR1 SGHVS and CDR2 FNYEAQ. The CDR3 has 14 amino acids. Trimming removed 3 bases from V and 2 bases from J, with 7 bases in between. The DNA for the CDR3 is TGTGCCAGCAGCTTCACAGTCACTAATGAAAAACTGTTTTTT. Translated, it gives CASSFTVTNEKLFF.

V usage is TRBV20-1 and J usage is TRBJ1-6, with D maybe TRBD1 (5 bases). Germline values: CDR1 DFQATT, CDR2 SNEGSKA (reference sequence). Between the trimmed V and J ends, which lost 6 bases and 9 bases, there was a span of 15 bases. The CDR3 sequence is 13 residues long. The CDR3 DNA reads TGCAGTGCCCTACAGGAGGCATCTTCACCCCTCCACTTT. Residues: CSALQEASSPLHF.

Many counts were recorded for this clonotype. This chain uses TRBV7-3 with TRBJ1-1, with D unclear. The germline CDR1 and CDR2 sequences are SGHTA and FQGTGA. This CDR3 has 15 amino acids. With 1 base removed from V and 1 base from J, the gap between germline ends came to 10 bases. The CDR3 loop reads CASSLIRGRNTEAFF. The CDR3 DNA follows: TGTGCCAGCAGCTTAATTCGGGGTAGGAACACTGAAGCTTTCTTT.

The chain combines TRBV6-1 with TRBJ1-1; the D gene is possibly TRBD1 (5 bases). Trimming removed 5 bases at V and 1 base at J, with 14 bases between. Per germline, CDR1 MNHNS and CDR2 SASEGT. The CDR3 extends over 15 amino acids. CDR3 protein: CASSLPGYPNTEAFF. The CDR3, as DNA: TGTGCCAGCAGTTTACCAGGGTACCCGAACACTGAAGCTTTCTTT.

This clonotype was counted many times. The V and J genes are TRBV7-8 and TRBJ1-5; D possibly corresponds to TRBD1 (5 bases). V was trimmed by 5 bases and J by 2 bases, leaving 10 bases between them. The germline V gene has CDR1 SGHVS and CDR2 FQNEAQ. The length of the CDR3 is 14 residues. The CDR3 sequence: CASSPSRGNQPQHF. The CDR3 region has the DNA TGTGCCAGCAGCCCTTCCAGGGGCAATCAGCCCCAGCATTTT.

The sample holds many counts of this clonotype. CDR3 protein: CASSLKAIYNSPLHF. Here the CDR3 DNA reads TGTGCCAGCAGCTTAAAAGCGATTTATAATTCACCCCTCCACTTT. V is TRBV7-2 and J is TRBJ1-6; D is undetermined. Germline assignment: CDR1 SGHTA and CDR2 FQGNSA. V was clipped by 2 bases and J by 4 bases, with 9 bases between them. This CDR3 is built from 15 residues.

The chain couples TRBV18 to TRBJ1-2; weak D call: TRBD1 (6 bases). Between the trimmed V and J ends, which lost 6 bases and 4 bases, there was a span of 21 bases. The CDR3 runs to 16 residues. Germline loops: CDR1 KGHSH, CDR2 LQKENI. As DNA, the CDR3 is TGTGCCAGCTCTCCGGATGTAACAGGGAAGAGCTATGGCTACACCTTC. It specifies CASSPDVTGKSYGYTF.

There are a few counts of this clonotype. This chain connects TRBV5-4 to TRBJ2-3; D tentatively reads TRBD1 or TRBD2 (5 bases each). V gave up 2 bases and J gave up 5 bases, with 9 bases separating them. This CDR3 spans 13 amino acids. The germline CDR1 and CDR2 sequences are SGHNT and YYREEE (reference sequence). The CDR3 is CASSFGGGDTQYF. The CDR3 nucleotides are TGTGCCAGCAGCTTTGGTGGGGGAGATACGCAGTATTTT. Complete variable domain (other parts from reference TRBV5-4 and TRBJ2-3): ETGVTQSPTHLIKTRGQQVTLRCSSQSGHNTVSWYQQALGQGPQFIFQYYREEENGRGNFPPRFSGLQFPNYSSELNVNALELDDSALYLCASSFGGGDTQYFGPGTRLTVL.

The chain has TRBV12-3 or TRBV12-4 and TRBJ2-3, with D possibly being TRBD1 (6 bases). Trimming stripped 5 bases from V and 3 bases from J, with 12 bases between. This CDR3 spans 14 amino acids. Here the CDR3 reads CASSLQQGTDTQYF. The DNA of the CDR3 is TGTGCCAGCAGTCTCCAACAGGGAACAGATACGCAGTATTTT.

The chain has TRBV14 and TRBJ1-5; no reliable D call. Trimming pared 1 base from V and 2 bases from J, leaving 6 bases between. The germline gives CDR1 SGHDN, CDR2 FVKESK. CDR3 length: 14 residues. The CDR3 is CASSQAIGNQPQHF. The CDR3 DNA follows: TGTGCCAGCAGCCAAGCTATAGGCAATCAGCCCCAGCATTTT.

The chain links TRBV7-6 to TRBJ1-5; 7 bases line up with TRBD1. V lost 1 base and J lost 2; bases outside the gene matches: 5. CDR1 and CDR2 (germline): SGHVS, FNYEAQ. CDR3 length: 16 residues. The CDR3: CASSLGQGSGNQPQHF. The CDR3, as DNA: TGTGCCAGCAGCTTAGGACAGGGTAGTGGCAATCAGCCCCAGCATTTT.

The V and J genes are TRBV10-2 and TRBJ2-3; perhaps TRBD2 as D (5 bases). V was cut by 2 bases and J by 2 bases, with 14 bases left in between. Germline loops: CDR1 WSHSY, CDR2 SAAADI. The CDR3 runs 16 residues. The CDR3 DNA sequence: TGCGCCAGCAGTGAGGGGGAGACCCAACCCACAGATACGCAGTATTTT. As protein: CASSEGETQPTDTQYF.

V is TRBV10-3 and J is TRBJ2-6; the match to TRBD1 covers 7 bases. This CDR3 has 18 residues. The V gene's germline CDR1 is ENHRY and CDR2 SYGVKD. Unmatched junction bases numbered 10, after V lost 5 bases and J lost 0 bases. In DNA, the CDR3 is TGTGCCATCAGTACCCTTGACAGGGAGTACTCTGGGGCCAACGTCCTGACTTTC. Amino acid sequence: CAISTLDREYSGANVLTF.